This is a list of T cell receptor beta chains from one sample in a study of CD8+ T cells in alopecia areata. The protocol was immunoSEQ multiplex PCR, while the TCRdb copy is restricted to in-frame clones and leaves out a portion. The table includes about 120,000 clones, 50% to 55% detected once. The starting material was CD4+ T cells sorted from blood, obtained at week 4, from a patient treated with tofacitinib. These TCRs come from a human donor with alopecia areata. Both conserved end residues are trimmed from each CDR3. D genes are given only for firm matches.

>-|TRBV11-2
ASSLAVSGANVLT
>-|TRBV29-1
SVCADSLAKNIQY
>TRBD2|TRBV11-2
ASSPGLAGPVEQY
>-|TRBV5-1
ASSFQQSSSYNEQF
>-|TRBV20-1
SAQLRETQY
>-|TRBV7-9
ASSSSQGNEQF
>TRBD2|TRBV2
ASSEATSGTQY
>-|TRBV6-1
ASSVQAGLISGANVLT
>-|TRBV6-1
ASSEAMGTDTQY
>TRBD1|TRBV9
ASSVGQGDEQF
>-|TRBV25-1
ASSEWDRSPYEQY
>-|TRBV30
AWSVRGPGTQY
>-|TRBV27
ASNRAGANVLT
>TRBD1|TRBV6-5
ASGRDRGLYNEQF
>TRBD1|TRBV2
ASSVDRSSNQPQH
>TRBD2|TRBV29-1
SLRTSPADTQY
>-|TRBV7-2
ASSLGSIRGYEQF
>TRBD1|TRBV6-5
ASSQDRGLDSPLH
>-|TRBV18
ASSPFRATGELF
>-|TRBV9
ASSVAVWDTEAF